The TCR beta chain under discussion was sequenced for a study of blood T cell repertoires in COVID-19. The V gene end was trimmed by 6 bases and the J gene end by 2 bases; junction bases not matched to a gene: 6. CDR3 length: 14 residues. Germline CDR1 and CDR2: LNHDA and SQIVND (reference sequence). Generated by immunoSEQ multiplex PCR, the TCRdb table keeps only in-frame clones and is missing some. The sample gives some 300,000 clones, almost 90% of which show up once; approximately 4.5% is in the top ten. Those enrolled, adults aged about 18 to 89 years, came from roughly 23 US areas. Sequences were obtained from PBMCs or T cells enriched from blood (not recorded which). The source is a woman under 30 with acute COVID-19. This chain joins TRBV19 and TRBJ1-1, with TRBD1 matching over 7 bases. The CDR3 spells CASSSTGVNTEAFF. For the CDR3, the DNA is TGTGCCAGTAGCTCAACAGGGGTCAACACTGAAGCTTTCTTT.